The 31 T cell receptor beta chains in this list originate from one sample, sequenced in a study of human T cells and chemical hapten exposure. The total RNA was obtained from whole blood that was not fractionated. One entry per CDR3 protein results from TCRdb running MiXCR on the 5' RACE reads. The sample includes around 82,000 distinct CDR3 sequences, less than 9.5% seen only once; the top ten take about 2.1%. The receptor set was obtained from a male donor in good health.

V usage is TRBV6-1 and J usage is TRBJ2-7; the D call may be TRBD1 or TRBD2 (7 bases each). CDR1 is MNHNS, CDR2 SASEGT, per germline. This CDR3 is built from 18 residues. V gave up 4 bases and J gave up 1 base, with 23 bases separating them. CDR3 nucleotides: TGTGCCAGCAGTGCCCGCTGGGAGGGCAGGGGGAGATCCTACGAGCAGTACTTC. Translating gives CASSARWEGRGRSYEQYF.

This chain connects TRBV10-3 to TRBJ2-7; possibly TRBD2 for D (6 bases). CDR1 ENHRY and CDR2 SYGVKD come from the germline V gene. This CDR3 has 14 residues. Deletions cut 10 bases from V and 0 bases from J, with 16 bases between. The CDR3 nucleotides read TGTGCCACCCGGGACTCAACAACCTCCTACGAGCAGTACTTC. It specifies CATRDSTTSYEQYF.

This clonotype was seen at least ten times. The gene calls are TRBV29-1 and TRBJ2-1, with TRBD2 matching 7 bases. In germline, CDR1 is SQVTM, CDR2 ANQGSEA. V lost 3 bases, J lost 6 bases, and 8 bases stayed unmatched. The CDR3 loop spans 14 amino acids. The CDR3 bases are TGCAGCGTTGAGCGGGGGAGGTTGGGCAATGAGCAGTTCTTC. This encodes CSVERGRLGNEQFF.

This clonotype came up a few times. The chain is built from TRBV3-1 and TRBJ1-1, with a weak D call TRBD1 (5 bases). Per the germline V gene, CDR1 is LGHDT and CDR2 is YNNKEL (reference sequence). The length of the CDR3 is 13 residues. V lost 3 bases, J lost 3 bases, and 8 bases lay in between. CDR3 DNA: TGTGCCAGCAGCCAGGAAGGGGACACTGAAGCTTTCTTT. It specifies CASSQEGDTEAFF.

The chain joins TRBV7-9 to TRBJ2-5, with 7 bases fitting TRBD2. The CDR3 contains 14 residues. CDR1 and CDR2 (germline): SEHNR, FQNEAQ (reference sequence). V dropped 9 bases and J dropped 1; count of bases not matched to a gene: 8. The CDR3 is CASSKAGTQETQYF. As DNA, the CDR3 is TGTGCCAGTTCGAAAGCGGGGACCCAAGAGACCCAGTACTTC.

J is TRBJ1-4 and V is TRBV20-1; TRBD1 is a possible D gene (5 bases). The length of the CDR3 is 15 residues. Trimming cost V 6 bases and J 4 bases, with 18 bases left between them. CDR1 is DFQATT and CDR2 is SNEGSKA in the germline V gene (reference sequence). CDR3 DNA: TGCAGTGCCCCACCGGGGAGGGGTAGTAATGAAAAACTGTTTTTT. Its translation is CSAPPGRGSNEKLFF.

This clonotype was detected a few times. V usage is TRBV6-5 and J usage is TRBJ1-6; perhaps TRBD1 as D (6 bases). CDR1 and CDR2 from the germline V gene are MNHEY and SVGAGI. With 5 bases removed from V and 7 bases from J, the gap between germline ends came to 15 bases. This CDR3 is 15 amino acids long. The CDR3 nucleotides are TGTGCCAGCAGTCGAACAACAGGGTCCAATTCACCCCTCCACTTT. Protein: CASSRTTGSNSPLHF.

This sequence joins TRBV9 and TRBJ1-1, with a possible D match to TRBD1 (5 bases). This CDR3 comprises 14 residues. The germline CDR1 and CDR2 sequences are SGDLS and YYNGEE. The V gene lost 0 bases and the J gene lost 0 bases, with 6 bases spanning the gap. CDR3 sequence reads: CASSVGGMNTEAFF. In DNA form, the CDR3 reads TGTGCCAGCAGCGTAGGGGGGATGAACACTGAAGCTTTCTTT.

CDR3 DNA sequence: TGTGCCAGCAGTTTATCCTACAGGGGAGGGCATTTGAACACTGAAGCTTTCTTT. Protein product: CASSLSYRGGHLNTEAFF. The chain uses TRBV28 and TRBJ1-1, with 7 bases identical to TRBD1. Germline assignment: CDR1 MDHEN and CDR2 SYDVKM. The CDR3 extends over 18 amino acids. V trimming: 1 base; J trimming: 0 bases; junction bases outside the gene matches: 11.

This clonotype has a count of ten or more. The chain recombines TRBV7-6 with TRBJ2-3, with no clear D. Germline V gives CDR1 SGHVS, CDR2 FNYEAQ. V shed 0 bases and J shed 4 bases, with 5 bases lying between them. The CDR3 is made up of 13 amino acids. For the CDR3, the DNA is TGTGCCAGCAGCTTAGCGCTCGCAGATACGCAGTATTTT. Translated: CASSLALADTQYF.

This clonotype showed up just a few times. This sequence joins TRBV6-2 or TRBV6-3 and TRBJ2-1; 11 positions match TRBD1. CDR1 is MNHEY and CDR2 is SVGEGT in the germline V gene. The CDR3 loop spans 17 amino acids. J was trimmed by 6 bases and V by 1 base; bases with no gene match: 8. CDR3 amino acids: CASSYLQPGTGGNEQFF. CDR3 nucleotide sequence: TGTGCCAGCAGTTACTTACAACCCGGGACAGGGGGCAATGAGCAGTTCTTC.

This clonotype was counted at least ten times. The chain employs TRBV29-1 and TRBJ2-3; D gene unclear. The CDR3 sequence is 12 residues long. V lost 5 bases and J lost 5, with 11 bases in between. Looked up from germline, CDR1 is SQVTM and CDR2 is ANQGSEA. DNA for the CDR3: TGCAGCGTTTCAAGGGAAGGAGATACGCAGTATTTT. It specifies CSVSREGDTQYF.

Ten or more counts support this clonotype. The J gene is TRBJ2-7, the V gene TRBV29-1; the D gene is possibly TRBD1 (6 bases). V gave up 1 base and J gave up 1 base, with 11 bases separating them. CDR3 length: 14 residues. In germline, CDR1 is SQVTM, CDR2 ANQGSEA. The CDR3: CSVEVMGQSYEQYF. The CDR3 DNA reads TGCAGCGTTGAAGTGATGGGACAATCCTACGAGCAGTACTTC.

Only a few counts were recorded for this clonotype. V is TRBV20-1 and J is TRBJ1-5, with 7 bases lining up with TRBD1. CDR3 length: 16 residues. The germline gives CDR1 DFQATT, CDR2 SNEGSKA (reference sequence). V shed 2 bases and J 0 bases; nucleotides not matched to a gene: 7. This chain's CDR3 is CSARRGTDFSNQPQHF. The CDR3 DNA reads as TGCAGTGCTAGAAGGGGGACAGACTTTAGCAATCAGCCCCAGCATTTT.

This clonotype was detected only a few times. The J gene is TRBJ2-1, the V gene TRBV12-5, with D perhaps given as TRBD1 or TRBD2 (5 bases each). The V end was cut by 3 bases, the J end by 6 bases, with 9 bases between. The germline CDR1 and CDR2 sequences are LGHNT and FRNRAP. CDR3 length equals 13 residues. Here the CDR3 DNA reads TGTGCTAGTGGTTTCGGGACGACCAATGAGCAGTTCTTC. It specifies CASGFGTTNEQFF. Filled out from reference TRBV12-5 and TRBJ2-1, the complete variable domain reads DARVTQTPRHKVTEMGQEVTMRCQPILGHNTVFWYRQTMMQGLELLAYFRNRAPLDDSGMPKDRFSAEMPDATLATLKIQPSEPRDSAVYFCASGFGTTNEQFFGPGTRLTVL.

This clonotype has at least ten counts. The chain couples TRBV5-1 to TRBJ2-4; D gene ambiguous. This CDR3 region has 13 residues. Per germline, CDR1 SGHRS and CDR2 YFSETQ. V was clipped by 0 bases and J by 5 bases, with 6 bases between them. CDR3 bases: TGCGCCAGCAGCTTGGGGTCAGAAAACATTCAGTACTTC. Translating gives CASSLGSENIQYF.

The chain employs TRBV14 and TRBJ1-2; 8 positions agree with TRBD1. V lost 3 bases to trimming and J lost 0 bases; unmatched junction nucleotides: 3. Germline loops: CDR1 SGHDN, CDR2 FVKESK. The CDR3 runs 15 residues. Here the CDR3 DNA reads TGTGCCAGCAGCCACAGGACAGGGCCTAACTATGGCTACACCTTC. This codes for CASSHRTGPNYGYTF.

The V and J genes are TRBV3-1 and TRBJ2-1, with D perhaps TRBD2 (5 bases). The CDR3 length is 13 residues. The V gene lost 1 base and the J gene lost 6 bases, with 7 bases spanning the gap. Germline V gene data show CDR1 as LGHDT and CDR2 as YNNKEL (reference sequence). The CDR3 region is CASSQARANEQFF. The CDR3 DNA reads TGTGCCAGCAGCCAAGCGAGGGCCAATGAGCAGTTCTTC.

This clonotype occurred many times. This chain connects TRBV6-5 to TRBJ1-6; TRBD1 agrees at 8 bases. V shed 5 bases and J 0 bases; nucleotides not matched to a gene: 6. The CDR3 extends over 17 amino acids. Germline-derived CDR1 and CDR2 are MNHEY and SVGAGI. CDR3 amino acids: CASSPRTGSSYNSPLHF. CDR3 nucleotide sequence: TGTGCCAGCAGTCCTAGGACAGGGAGCTCCTATAATTCACCCCTCCACTTT.

This clonotype was observed many times. The rearrangement uses TRBV5-1 and TRBJ2-3; weak D call: TRBD2 (6 bases). The CDR3 totals 17 residues. Germline V gene sequence: CDR1 SGHRS, CDR2 YFSETQ. Trimming cost V 0 bases and J 0 bases, with 14 bases left between them. DNA of the CDR3: TGCGCCAGCAGCTTGGGGGCCCTGGCGGGGAGCACAGATACGCAGTATTTT. Translated, it gives CASSLGALAGSTDTQYF.

Many counts were recorded for this clonotype. V is TRBV6-6 and J is TRBJ2-7; maybe TRBD2 (5 bases). Germline CDR1 reads MNHNY; CDR2 reads SVGAGI (reference sequence). The V and J ends lost 10 bases and 2 bases respectively, with 15 bases between them. The CDR3 runs to 13 residues. The DNA of the CDR3 is TGTGCCACCTTCTCCGGGGATACCTACGAGCAGTACTTC. Its translation is CATFSGDTYEQYF.

This clonotype turned up a few times. The chain has TRBV3-1 and TRBJ1-3; no clear D gene. CDR1 is LGHDT, CDR2 YNNKEL, per germline (reference sequence). The CDR3 loop spans 16 amino acids. V was clipped by 0 bases and J by 3 bases, with 12 bases between them. The CDR3 nucleotides read TGTGCCAGCAGCCAAGAGGGAGGATCAAGTGGAAACACCATATATTTT. Its protein product is CASSQEGGSSGNTIYF.

V usage is TRBV27 and J usage is TRBJ2-1, with 14 bases aligning to TRBD2. Per the germline V gene, CDR1 is MNHEY and CDR2 is SMNVEV (reference sequence). V shed 6 bases and J 9 bases; nucleotides not matched to a gene: 7. The CDR3 sequence is 15 residues long. CDR3 nucleotides: TGTGCCAGCAGGGGACTAGCGGGAGTCAGGGGTGAGCAGTTCTTC. This translates into CASRGLAGVRGEQFF.

This clonotype has ten or more counts. V and J are TRBV9 and TRBJ2-3, with D uncertain. The CDR3 has 12 residues. Germline V gene sequence: CDR1 SGDLS, CDR2 YYNGEE. V was pared by 3 bases and J by 4 bases, with 6 bases between. CDR3 nucleotide sequence: TGTGCCAGCAGCGGAATTTCAGATACGCAGTATTTT. This codes for CASSGISDTQYF.

This clonotype was observed many times. The chain employs TRBV7-8 and TRBJ2-3; the D is unclear. V lost 5 bases and J 3 bases, leaving 12 bases between the germline ends. Looked up from germline, CDR1 is SGHVS and CDR2 is FQNEAQ. This CDR3 spans 14 amino acids. The CDR3 DNA is TGTGCCAGCAGCCTAGAATTGAAGACAGATACGCAGTATTTT. Translating it yields CASSLELKTDTQYF.

The genes are TRBV6-6 and TRBJ2-6; D call uncertain. Germline V CDR1 and CDR2: MNHNY, SVGAGI (reference sequence). Trimming stripped 8 bases from V and 2 bases from J, with 7 bases between. The CDR3 has 13 residues. The CDR3 reads CASHSTGANVLTF. The DNA of the CDR3 is TGTGCCAGCCATAGTACTGGGGCCAACGTCCTGACTTTC.

V gene TRBV5-1 combines with J gene TRBJ1-4, with TRBD1 as a possible D gene (5 bases). The CDR3 is 15 amino acids. V dropped 0 bases and J dropped 7 bases, with 13 bases sitting between them. The germline V gene has CDR1 SGHRS and CDR2 YFSETQ. CDR3 sequence: CASSLAGGFGEKLFF. Here the CDR3 DNA reads TGCGCCAGCAGCTTGGCGGGGGGTTTTGGTGAAAAACTGTTTTTT. The full variable domain, its missing parts supplied by reference TRBV5-1 and TRBJ1-4, is KAGVTQTPRYLIKTRGQQVTLSCSPISGHRSVSWYQQTPGQGLQFLFEYFSETQRNKGNFPGRFSGRQFSNSRSEMNVSTLELGDSALYLCASSLAGGFGEKLFFGSGTQLSVL.

This clonotype showed up many times. The rearrangement joins TRBV20-1 to TRBJ2-6; no definite D call. From germline, CDR1 is DFQATT and CDR2 SNEGSKA (reference sequence). Trimming left V 5 bases short and J 0 bases short, with 8 bases between. The CDR3 is made up of 14 amino acids. This chain's CDR3 is CSAYGFSGANVLTF. In DNA, the CDR3 is TGCAGTGCTTATGGTTTCTCTGGGGCCAACGTCCTGACTTTC.

This clonotype was picked up many times. The chain combines TRBV5-1 with TRBJ2-7, with no clear D. The CDR3 is 12 residues long. Trimming cost V 5 bases and J 1 base, with 7 bases left between them. Germline CDR1 is SGHRS and CDR2 is YFSETQ. This chain's CDR3 is CASRGVSYEQYF. For the CDR3, the DNA is TGCGCCAGCAGGGGCGTATCCTACGAGCAGTACTTC.

This clonotype was observed many times. This chain uses TRBV29-1 with TRBJ2-1; 8 nucleotides align to TRBD2. The junction had 6 bases not matched to a gene; V was cut back by 2 bases and J by 9 bases. Germline assignment: CDR1 SQVTM and CDR2 ANQGSEA. The CDR3 sequence is 13 residues long. The CDR3 here is CSVEWREEGEQFF. The CDR3 nucleotides read TGCAGCGTTGAATGGCGGGAGGAAGGTGAGCAGTTCTTC.

The chain uses TRBV11-1 and TRBJ2-5, with TRBD1 identical over 7 bases. The CDR3 is 14 amino acids. The junction had 3 bases not matched to a gene; V was cut back by 1 base and J by 4 bases. CDR1 and CDR2 (germline): SGHAT, FQDESV (reference sequence). As DNA, the CDR3 is TGTGCCAGCAGCTTAGAAGGGGGCAGAGAGACCCAGTACTTC. It translates to CASSLEGGRETQYF.